This TCR beta chain was identified in a study of cytomegalovirus exposure and HLA in healthy donors. The PCR had 60 Vbeta and 13 Jbeta primers. The protocol was immunoSEQ multiplex PCR, while the TCRdb copy is restricted to in-frame clones and leaves out a portion. The sample includes about 140,000 clones, roughly four fifths of them seen just once. From germline, CDR1 is WSHSY and CDR2 SAAADI. The CDR3 totals 12 residues. V lost 7 bases and J 4 bases, leaving 10 bases between the germline ends. Sequenced sample: PBMCs. The chain uses TRBV10-2 and TRBJ1-1; D may be TRBD1 (5 bases). The TCR sequence derives from a man aged 40-55 years in good health and CMV-seropositive. The DNA of the CDR3 is TGCGCCAGCAACCAGGGTAGCACTGAAGCTTTCTTT. This translates into CASNQGSTEAFF.